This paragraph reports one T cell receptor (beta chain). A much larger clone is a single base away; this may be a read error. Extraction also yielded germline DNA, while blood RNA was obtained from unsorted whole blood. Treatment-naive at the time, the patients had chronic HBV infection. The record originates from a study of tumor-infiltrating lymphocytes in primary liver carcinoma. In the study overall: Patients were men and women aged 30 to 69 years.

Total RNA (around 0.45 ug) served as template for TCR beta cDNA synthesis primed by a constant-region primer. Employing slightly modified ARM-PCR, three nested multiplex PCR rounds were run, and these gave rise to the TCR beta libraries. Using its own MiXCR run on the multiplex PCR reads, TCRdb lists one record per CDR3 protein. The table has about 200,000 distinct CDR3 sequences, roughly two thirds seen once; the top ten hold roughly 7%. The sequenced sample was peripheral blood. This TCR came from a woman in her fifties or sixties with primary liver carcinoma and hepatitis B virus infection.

The CDR3 loop is CASNLVGGNSPLHF. The CDR3 region has the DNA TGTGCCAGCAACTTGGTCGGAGGAAATTCACCCCTCCACTTT. J is TRBJ1-6 and V is TRBV12-3 or TRBV12-4; no firm D call. Trimming took off 7 bases at V and 7 bases at J, with 14 bases between the two ends. CDR3 size: 14 residues.